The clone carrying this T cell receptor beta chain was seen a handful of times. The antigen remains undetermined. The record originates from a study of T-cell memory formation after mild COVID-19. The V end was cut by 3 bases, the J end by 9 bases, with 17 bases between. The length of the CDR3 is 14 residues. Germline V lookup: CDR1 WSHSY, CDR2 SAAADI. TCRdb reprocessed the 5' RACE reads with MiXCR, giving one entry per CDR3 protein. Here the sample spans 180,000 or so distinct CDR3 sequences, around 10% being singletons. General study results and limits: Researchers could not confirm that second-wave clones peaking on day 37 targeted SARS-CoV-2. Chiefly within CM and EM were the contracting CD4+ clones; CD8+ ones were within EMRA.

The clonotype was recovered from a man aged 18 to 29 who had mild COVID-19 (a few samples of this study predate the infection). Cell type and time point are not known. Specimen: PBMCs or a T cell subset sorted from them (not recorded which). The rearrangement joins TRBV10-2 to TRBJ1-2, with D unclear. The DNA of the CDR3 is TGCGCCAGCAGTGATACGGGGAGCGTGGTGAGCTACACCTTC. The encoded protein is CASSDTGSVVSYTF.